The 5 T cell receptor beta chains given below trace back to one sample, sequenced in a study of T cell responses to AZD1222 COVID-19 vaccine. The data were produced by immunoSEQ multiplex PCR, yet TCRdb's version contains in-frame clones alone and is incomplete. The sample contains approximately 130,000 clones, over 90% of which appear only once. The sample in question was peripheral blood, obtained on day 0 of AZD1222 vaccination. The receptor source for this set is an adult in good health.

This clone was recorded once. This chain joins TRBV5-1 and TRBJ1-1; D unresolved. CDR1 is SGHRS, CDR2 YFSETQ, per germline. The CDR3 totals 15 residues. V was cut by 3 bases and J by 4 bases, with 16 bases left in between. The CDR3 DNA reads as TGCGCCAGCAGCTCGGGCCCCGGGGAGGGCACTGAAGCTTTCTTT. Residues: CASSSGPGEGTEAFF.

V usage is TRBV5-5 and J usage is TRBJ2-1; D gene ambiguous. The CDR3 runs 16 residues. The V and J ends lost 0 bases and 7 bases respectively, with 17 bases between them. Germline-derived CDR1 and CDR2 are SGHKS and YYEKEE (reference sequence). Here the CDR3 DNA reads TGTGCCAGCAGCTTGGGGTCCCAGTCCGACGTAAATGAGCAGTTCTTC. Translated: CASSLGSQSDVNEQFF. Full variable domain (remainder filled in from reference TRBV5-5 and TRBJ2-1): DAGVTQSPTHLIKTRGQQVTLRCSPISGHKSVSWYQQVLGQGPQFIFQYYEKEERGRGNFPDRFSARQFPNYSSELNVNALLLGDSALYLCASSLGSQSDVNEQFFGPGTRLTVL.

The J gene is TRBJ1-2, the V gene TRBV5-1; TRBD1 is a possible D gene (6 bases). The CDR3 spans 14 residues. Germline CDR1 and CDR2: SGHRS and YFSETQ. V was clipped by 3 bases and J by 7 bases, with 16 bases between them. The CDR3 DNA follows: TGCGCCAGCAGCTGGGGGGGCGACCTTTCTGGCTACACCTTC. It encodes CASSWGGDLSGYTF.

The rearrangement joins TRBV7-8 to TRBJ1-1, with D possibly matching TRBD1 (6 bases). In germline, CDR1 is SGHVS, CDR2 FQNEAQ. There are 11 residues in the CDR3. V was pared by 3 bases and J by 8 bases, with 7 bases between. The CDR3 loop reads CASSLDREAFF. Here the CDR3 DNA reads TGTGCCAGCAGCTTGGACAGAGAAGCTTTCTTT.

This chain uses TRBV2 with TRBJ1-6; D might be TRBD1 (6 bases). Between the trimmed V and J ends, which lost 8 bases and 6 bases, there was a span of 11 bases. This CDR3 has 13 amino acids. CDR1 is SNHLY, CDR2 FYNNEI, per germline. The CDR3: CASQGQANSPLHF. In DNA form, the CDR3 reads TGTGCCAGCCAGGGGCAAGCTAATTCACCCCTCCACTTT.